One and the same sample provided the 21 T cell receptor beta chains below, sequenced in a study of CD8 T cells in ankylosing spondylitis. Their recognized antigens are unknown. Study-level points and caveats: Ankylosing spondylitis blood appeared to be characterized by a TCR beta motif of 8 or 9 highly homologous variants.

TCRdb reanalysed the 5' RACE reads using MiXCR and keeps one entry per CDR3 protein. The top ten hold about a sixth of the sample, which has about 390,000 distinct CDR3 sequences, 20% to 25% seen once. Material: blood, either unsorted or a sorted T cell fraction (not recorded which). These receptors originate from a male donor with ankylosing spondylitis.

V is TRBV9 and J is TRBJ2-3; 14 nucleotides align to TRBD2. Germline V gene data show CDR1 as SGDLS and CDR2 as YYNGEE. CDR3 length equals 16 residues. Unmatched junction bases numbered 4, after V lost 4 bases and J lost 3 bases. CDR3 sequence reads: CASSPRTSGRTDTQYF. DNA for the CDR3: TGTGCCAGCAGCCCGAGGACTAGCGGGAGGACAGATACGCAGTATTTT.

Only a few counts were recorded for this clonotype. Written as DNA, the CDR3 is TGTGCCAGCAGCTTTCTAGCGGTCTCCTACGAGCAGTACTTC. This gives the protein CASSFLAVSYEQYF. The chain recombines TRBV11-2 with TRBJ2-7; 7 bases agree with TRBD2. V was clipped by 3 bases and J by 0 bases; unmatched bases: 2. The CDR3 has 14 amino acids. CDR1 and CDR2 (germline): SGHAT, FQNNGV.

This clonotype was seen a handful of times. The chain links TRBV20-1 to TRBJ2-7; D is unresolved. This CDR3 comprises 13 residues. V gave up 3 bases and J gave up 2 bases, with 11 bases separating them. The V gene's germline CDR1 is DFQATT and CDR2 SNEGSKA (reference sequence). CDR3 sequence (DNA): TGCAGTGCTAGCCGGACGGTTACCTACGAGCAGTACTTC. Translated: CSASRTVTYEQYF.

The chain employs TRBV7-9 and TRBJ2-3; no clear D gene. The CDR3 length is 14 residues. V shed 3 bases and J shed 4 bases, with 11 bases lying between them. Germline V gives CDR1 SEHNR, CDR2 FQNEAQ (reference sequence). The CDR3 bases are TGTGCCAGCAGCTTCCGAGCCTTTGCAGATACGCAGTATTTT. This encodes CASSFRAFADTQYF.

This clonotype turned up a few times. The chain combines TRBV5-1 with TRBJ1-2; D gene uncertain. This CDR3 spans 14 amino acids. The V and J ends lost 0 bases and 2 bases respectively, with 8 bases between them. The germline V gene has CDR1 SGHRS and CDR2 YFSETQ. CDR3 region: CASSLGVINYGYTF. As DNA, the CDR3 is TGCGCCAGCAGCTTGGGTGTTATCAACTATGGCTACACCTTC.

Only a few counts were recorded for this clonotype. The chain carries TRBV18 and TRBJ2-7, with 8 bases identical to TRBD1. This CDR3 comprises 16 residues. The V gene end was trimmed by 3 bases and the J gene end by 0 bases; junction bases not matched to a gene: 7. Germline V gives CDR1 KGHSH, CDR2 LQKENI. The CDR3 nucleotides are TGTGCCAGCTCACCGAGCATGACAGGGGTCTCCTACGAGCAGTACTTC. Protein: CASSPSMTGVSYEQYF.

The rearrangement uses TRBV9 and TRBJ2-2; either TRBD1 or TRBD2 may supply D (5 bases each). Germline CDR1 and CDR2: SGDLS and YYNGEE. The V end was cut by 4 bases, the J end by 3 bases, with 10 bases between. The CDR3 is made up of 14 amino acids. The CDR3 region has the DNA TGTGCCAGCAGCCCACGGGGCTACACCGGGGAGCTGTTTTTT. Translation gives CASSPRGYTGELFF.

The chain recombines TRBV20-1 with TRBJ2-6; D remains unclear. Germline CDR1 reads DFQATT; CDR2 reads SNEGSKA (reference sequence). Deletions cut 5 bases from V and 3 bases from J, with 11 bases between. The CDR3 sequence is 14 residues long. CDR3 region: CSASSGGGANVLTF. CDR3 in DNA: TGCAGTGCTTCTTCGGGTGGTGGGGCCAACGTCCTGACTTTC.

This chain joins TRBV6-2 or TRBV6-3 and TRBJ2-5; unclear D gene. Trimming left V 8 bases short and J 2 bases short, with 12 bases between. The CDR3 spans 13 residues. Per germline, CDR1 MNHEY and CDR2 SVGEGT. The DNA for the CDR3 is TGTGCCAGCCGTGACACTCGTCAAGAGACCCAGTACTTC. Its protein is CASRDTRQETQYF.

V and J are TRBV5-1 and TRBJ2-2; 7 nucleotides agree with TRBD1. This CDR3 spans 16 amino acids. The trim removed 2 bases at V and 4 bases at J, leaving 8 bases unmatched. Germline V gene sequence: CDR1 SGHRS, CDR2 YFSETQ. CDR3 region: CASSLVGQKSTGELFF. CDR3 nucleotides: TGCGCCAGCAGCTTAGTGGGACAGAAGTCCACCGGGGAGCTGTTTTTT. Based on the CDR3 plus reference TRBV5-1 and TRBJ2-2, the full variable domain is KAGVTQTPRYLIKTRGQQVTLSCSPISGHRSVSWYQQTPGQGLQFLFEYFSETQRNKGNFPGRFSGRQFSNSRSEMNVSTLELGDSALYLCASSLVGQKSTGELFFGEGSRLTVL.

This clonotype was observed at least ten times. The rearrangement links TRBV7-9 to TRBJ2-3, with D hard to call. The CDR3 consists of 15 residues. The germline V gene encodes CDR1 SEHNR and CDR2 FQNEAQ (reference sequence). Trimming pared 5 bases from V and 0 bases from J, leaving 12 bases between. CDR3 sequence (DNA): TGTGCCAGCAGCCCAGCAGAAGATAGCACAGATACGCAGTATTTT. The encoded protein is CASSPAEDSTDTQYF.

V gene TRBV30 combines with J gene TRBJ2-1; maybe TRBD2 (7 bases). V shed 5 bases and J shed 6 bases, with 20 bases lying between them. This CDR3 region has 15 residues. CDR1 is GTSNPN and CDR2 is SVGIG in the germline V gene (reference sequence). The CDR3 reads CAWDLRTGGGNEQFF. The CDR3 DNA is TGTGCCTGGGACCTCAGAACGGGGGGCGGCAATGAGCAGTTCTTC.

The chain uses TRBV5-1 and TRBJ1-1, with TRBD1 matching over 9 bases. The V gene end was trimmed by 5 bases and the J gene end by 5 bases; junction bases not matched to a gene: 10. CDR3 length: 15 amino acids. CDR1 and CDR2 (germline): SGHRS, YFSETQ. CDR3 region: CASRKTGTGRTEAFF. The CDR3 DNA is TGCGCCAGCAGAAAAACCGGGACAGGGAGGACTGAAGCTTTCTTT. Drawing the rest from reference TRBV5-1 and TRBJ1-1, the complete variable domain is KAGVTQTPRYLIKTRGQQVTLSCSPISGHRSVSWYQQTPGQGLQFLFEYFSETQRNKGNFPGRFSGRQFSNSRSEMNVSTLELGDSALYLCASRKTGTGRTEAFFGQGTRLTVV.

This chain links TRBV12-5 with TRBJ2-7; weak D call: TRBD2 (5 bases). The CDR3 extends over 12 amino acids. Germline V gene sequence: CDR1 LGHNT, CDR2 FRNRAP. The ends were cut back, 5 bases at V and 7 bases at J, with 12 bases in the middle. The chain's CDR3 is CASGPRRGEQYF. CDR3 DNA: TGTGCTAGTGGTCCCCGTCGAGGGGAGCAGTACTTC. Complete variable domain (other parts from reference TRBV12-5 and TRBJ2-7): DARVTQTPRHKVTEMGQEVTMRCQPILGHNTVFWYRQTMMQGLELLAYFRNRAPLDDSGMPKDRFSAEMPDATLATLKIQPSEPRDSAVYFCASGPRRGEQYFGPGTRLTVT.

V usage is TRBV19 and J usage is TRBJ1-5, with D possibly being TRBD1 (6 bases). V lost 8 bases and J lost 5, with 19 bases in between. The CDR3 consists of 15 residues. CDR1 is LNHDA and CDR2 is SQIVND in the germline V gene (reference sequence). Here the CDR3 reads CASLGGQGVDQPQHF. CDR3 nucleotides: TGTGCCAGTCTAGGGGGGCAGGGCGTTGATCAGCCCCAGCATTTT.

The J gene is TRBJ1-1, the V gene TRBV9; weak D call: TRBD1 (5 bases). From germline, CDR1 is SGDLS and CDR2 YYNGEE. Trimming took off 3 bases at V and 4 bases at J, with 16 bases between the two ends. The CDR3 extends over 15 amino acids. CDR3 in DNA: TGTGCCAGCAGCGCTAATCAGGGCCTGGGCACTGAAGCTTTCTTT. Protein product: CASSANQGLGTEAFF.

This clonotype was picked up a small number of times. The genes are TRBV4-1 and TRBJ2-7; TRBD2 aligns across 13 bases. Germline CDR1 is MGHRA and CDR2 is YSYEKL. CDR3 length: 17 amino acids. Trimming at V came to 0 bases and at J to 5 bases, leaving 7 bases not matched to a gene. In DNA form, the CDR3 reads TGCGCCAGCAGCCAAGAAAGGACTAGCGGGAGTAGGAACGAGCAGTACTTC. This sequence encodes CASSQERTSGSRNEQYF.

The rearrangement uses TRBV5-1 and TRBJ1-2; D is undetermined. This CDR3 region has 14 residues. Germline assignment: CDR1 SGHRS and CDR2 YFSETQ. V was shortened by 0 bases and J by 8 bases, with 14 bases between the two germline ends. The CDR3 protein is CASSLDTTRLGYTF. The CDR3, as DNA: TGCGCCAGCAGCTTGGATACCACCCGATTGGGCTACACCTTC. Based on the CDR3 plus reference TRBV5-1 and TRBJ1-2, the full variable domain is KAGVTQTPRYLIKTRGQQVTLSCSPISGHRSVSWYQQTPGQGLQFLFEYFSETQRNKGNFPGRFSGRQFSNSRSEMNVSTLELGDSALYLCASSLDTTRLGYTFGSGTRLTVV.

This clonotype appeared a few times. The chain uses TRBV27 and TRBJ2-2; 7 bases map to TRBD1. Germline CDR1 reads MNHEY; CDR2 reads SMNVEV (reference sequence). This CDR3 spans 15 amino acids. The trim removed 8 bases at V and 4 bases at J, leaving 10 bases unmatched. This CDR3 is CASLKQGPGTGELFF. CDR3 bases: TGTGCCAGCCTTAAACAGGGGCCAGGCACCGGGGAGCTGTTTTTT.

The chain links TRBV12-3 or TRBV12-4 to TRBJ2-1, with 9 positions matching TRBD2. V trimming: 0 bases; J trimming: 9 bases; junction bases outside the gene matches: 12. This CDR3 region has 17 residues. CDR3 coding DNA: TGTGCCAGCAGTTTAGCGCTAAGTCTAGCGGGAAGGGGTGAGCAGTTCTTC. Translated: CASSLALSLAGRGEQFF.

This clonotype showed up just a few times. The J gene is TRBJ1-1, the V gene TRBV20-1; 8 bases agree with TRBD1. The germline V gene encodes CDR1 DFQATT and CDR2 SNEGSKA (reference sequence). There are 14 residues in the CDR3. Losses at the gene ends were 5 bases for V and 0 bases for J; bases not matched to a gene: 5. CDR3 nucleotide sequence: TGCAGTGCTGGTGGACAGGGAATGAACACTGAAGCTTTCTTT. Translating gives CSAGGQGMNTEAFF.